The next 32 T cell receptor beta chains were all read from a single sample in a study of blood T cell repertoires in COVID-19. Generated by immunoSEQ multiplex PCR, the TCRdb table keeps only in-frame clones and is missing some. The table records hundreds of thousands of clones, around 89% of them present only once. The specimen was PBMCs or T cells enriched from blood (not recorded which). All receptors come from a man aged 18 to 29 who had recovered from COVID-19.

In DNA form, the CDR3 reads TGTGCCAGCTCACCACCGAGTCGACAGAATTCCTACAATGAGCAGTTCTTC. It yields the protein CASSPPSRQNSYNEQFF. The chain has TRBV18 and TRBJ2-1, with D tentatively TRBD1 (5 bases). This CDR3 is 17 amino acids long. Germline values: CDR1 KGHSH, CDR2 LQKENI. V gave up 0 bases and J gave up 1 base, with 13 bases separating them.

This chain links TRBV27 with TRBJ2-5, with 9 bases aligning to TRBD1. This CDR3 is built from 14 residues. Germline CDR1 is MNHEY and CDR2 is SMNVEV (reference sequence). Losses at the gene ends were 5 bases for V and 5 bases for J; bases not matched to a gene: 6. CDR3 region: CASSGGTGRETQYF. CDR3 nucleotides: TGTGCCAGCAGTGGCGGGACAGGGCGGGAGACCCAGTACTTC.

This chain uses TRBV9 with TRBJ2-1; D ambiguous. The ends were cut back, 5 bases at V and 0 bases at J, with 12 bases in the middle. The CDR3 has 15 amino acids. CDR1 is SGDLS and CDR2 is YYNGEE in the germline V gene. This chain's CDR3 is CASSALRSSYNEQFF. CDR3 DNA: TGTGCCAGCAGTGCTTTAAGGAGCTCCTACAATGAGCAGTTCTTC.

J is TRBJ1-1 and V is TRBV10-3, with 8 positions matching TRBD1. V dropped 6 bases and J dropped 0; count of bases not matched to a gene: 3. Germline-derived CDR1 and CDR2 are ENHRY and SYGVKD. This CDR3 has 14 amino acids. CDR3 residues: CAISSQGVNTEAFF. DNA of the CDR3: TGTGCCATCAGCTCACAGGGGGTGAACACTGAAGCTTTCTTT.

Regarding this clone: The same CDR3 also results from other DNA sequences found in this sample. CDR3 amino acids: CASSGDRNTEAFF. DNA for the CDR3: TGTGCCAGCTCCGGGGACAGAAACACTGAAGCTTTCTTT. The V call is TRBV18, the J call TRBJ1-1, with 7 nucleotides matching TRBD1. Germline-derived CDR1 and CDR2 are KGHSH and LQKENI. The trim removed 6 bases at V and 2 bases at J, leaving 3 bases unmatched. The CDR3 length is 13 residues.

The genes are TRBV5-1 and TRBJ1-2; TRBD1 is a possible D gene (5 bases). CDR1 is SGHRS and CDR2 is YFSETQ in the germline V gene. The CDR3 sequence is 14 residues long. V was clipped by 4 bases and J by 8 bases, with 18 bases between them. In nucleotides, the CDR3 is TGCGCCAGCAGCGAAACTTTCAGGGTCGTCGGCTACACCTTC. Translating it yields CASSETFRVVGYTF.

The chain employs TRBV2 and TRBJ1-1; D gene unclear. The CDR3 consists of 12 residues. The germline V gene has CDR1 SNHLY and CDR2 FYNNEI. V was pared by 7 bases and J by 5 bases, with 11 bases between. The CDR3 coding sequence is TGTGCCAGCATGTGGGAGGCGACTGAAGCTTTCTTT. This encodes CASMWEATEAFF.

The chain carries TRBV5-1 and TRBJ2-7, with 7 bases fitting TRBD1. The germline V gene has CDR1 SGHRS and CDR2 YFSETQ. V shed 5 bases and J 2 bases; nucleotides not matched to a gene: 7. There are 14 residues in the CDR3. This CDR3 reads CASRRGTETYEQYF. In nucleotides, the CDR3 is TGCGCCAGCAGGAGGGGGACAGAGACCTACGAGCAGTACTTC.

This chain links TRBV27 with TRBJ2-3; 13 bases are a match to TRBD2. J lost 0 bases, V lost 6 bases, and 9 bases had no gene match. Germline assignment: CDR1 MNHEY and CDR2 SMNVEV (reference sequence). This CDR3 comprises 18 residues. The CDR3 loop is CASSSGTSGVTSTDTQYF. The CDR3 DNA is TGTGCCAGCAGCTCCGGGACTAGCGGGGTAACTAGCACAGATACGCAGTATTTT.

The CDR3 loop is CASSLAPGQGQTDTQYF. The CDR3 region has the DNA TGCGCCAGCAGCTTGGCCCCGGGACAGGGGCAGACAGATACGCAGTATTTT. The gene calls are TRBV5-1 and TRBJ2-3; 10 bases match TRBD1. J gave up 3 bases and V 0 bases, and 7 bases lay outside the gene matches. Germline V CDR1 and CDR2: SGHRS, YFSETQ. The CDR3 loop spans 17 amino acids.

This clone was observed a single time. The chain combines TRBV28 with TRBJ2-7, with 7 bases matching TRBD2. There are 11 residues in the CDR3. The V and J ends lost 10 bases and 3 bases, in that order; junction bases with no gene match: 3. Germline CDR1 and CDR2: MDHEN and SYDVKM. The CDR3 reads CATRGDYEQYF. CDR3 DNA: TGTGCCACCCGGGGGGACTACGAGCAGTACTTC.

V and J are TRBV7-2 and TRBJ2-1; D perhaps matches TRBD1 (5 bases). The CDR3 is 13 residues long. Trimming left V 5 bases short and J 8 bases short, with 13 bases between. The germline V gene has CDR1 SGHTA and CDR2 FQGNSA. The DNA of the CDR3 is TGTGCCAGCAGCCGATTGGGGCGCGATGAGCAGTTCTTC. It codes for CASSRLGRDEQFF.

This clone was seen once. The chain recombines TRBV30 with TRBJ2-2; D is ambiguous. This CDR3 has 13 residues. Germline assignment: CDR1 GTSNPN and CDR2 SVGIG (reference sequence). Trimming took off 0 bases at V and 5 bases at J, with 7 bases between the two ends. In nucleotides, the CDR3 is TGTGCCTGGAGTGTACTTCCGACCGGGGAGCTGTTTTTT. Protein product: CAWSVLPTGELFF. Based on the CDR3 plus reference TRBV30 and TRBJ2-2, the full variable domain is SQTIHQWPATLVQPVGSPLSLECTVEGTSNPNLYWYRQAAGRGLQLLFYSVGIGQISSEVPQNLSASRPQDRQFILSSKKLLLSDSGFYLCAWSVLPTGELFFGEGSRLTVL.

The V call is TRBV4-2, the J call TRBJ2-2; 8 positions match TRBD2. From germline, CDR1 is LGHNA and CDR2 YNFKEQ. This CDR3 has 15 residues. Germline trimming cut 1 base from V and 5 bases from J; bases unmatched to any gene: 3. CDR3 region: CASSQAAGGTGELFF. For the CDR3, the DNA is TGTGCCAGCAGCCAAGCGGCGGGGGGAACCGGGGAGCTGTTTTTT.

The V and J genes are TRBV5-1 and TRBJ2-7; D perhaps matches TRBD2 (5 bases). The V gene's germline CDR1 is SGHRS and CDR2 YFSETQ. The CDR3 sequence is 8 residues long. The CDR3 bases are TGCGCCAGCCGTAATAGACTAGTC. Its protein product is CASRNRLV.

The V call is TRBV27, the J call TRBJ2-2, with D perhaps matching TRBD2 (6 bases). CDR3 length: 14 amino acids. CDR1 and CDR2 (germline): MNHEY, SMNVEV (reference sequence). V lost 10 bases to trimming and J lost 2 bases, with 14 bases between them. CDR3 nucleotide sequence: TGTGCCACCTCCCGGGAGTTCAACACCGGGGAGCTGTTTTTT. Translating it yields CATSREFNTGELFF.

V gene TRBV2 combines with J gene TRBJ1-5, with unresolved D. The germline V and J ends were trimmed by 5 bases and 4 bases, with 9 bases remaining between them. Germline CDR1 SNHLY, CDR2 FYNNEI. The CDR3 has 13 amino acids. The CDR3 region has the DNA TGTGCCAGCAGTTTAACCAGAAATCAGCCCCAGCATTTT. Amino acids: CASSLTRNQPQHF. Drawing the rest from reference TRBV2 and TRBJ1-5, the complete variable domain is EPEVTQTPSHQVTQMGQEVILRCVPISNHLYFYWYRQILGQKVEFLVSFYNNEISEKSEIFDDQFSVERPDGSNFTLKIRSTKLEDSAMYFCASSLTRNQPQHFGDGTRLSIL.

The CDR3 reads CASSLGATSGLQYF. CDR3 nucleotides: TGTGCCAGCAGCTTAGGGGCTACTAGCGGCCTTCAGTACTTC. The rearrangement joins TRBV7-3 to TRBJ2-4; 8 bases align to TRBD2. Germline trimming cut 2 bases from V and 11 bases from J; bases unmatched to any gene: 8. The CDR3 is 14 amino acids. CDR1 is SGHTA, CDR2 FQGTGA, per germline.

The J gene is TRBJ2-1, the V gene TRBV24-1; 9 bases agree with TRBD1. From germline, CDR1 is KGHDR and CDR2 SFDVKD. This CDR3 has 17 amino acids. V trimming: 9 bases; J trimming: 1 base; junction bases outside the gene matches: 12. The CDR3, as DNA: TGTGCCACCCCGACTCAGCCAGGACAGGGGTCCTACAATGAGCAGTTCTTC. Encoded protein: CATPTQPGQGSYNEQFF.

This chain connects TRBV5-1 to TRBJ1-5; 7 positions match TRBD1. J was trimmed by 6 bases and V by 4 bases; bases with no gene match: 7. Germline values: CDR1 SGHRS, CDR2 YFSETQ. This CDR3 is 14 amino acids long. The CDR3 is CASSETGSGQPQHF. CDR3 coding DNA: TGCGCCAGCAGCGAGACAGGGTCCGGTCAGCCCCAGCATTTT.

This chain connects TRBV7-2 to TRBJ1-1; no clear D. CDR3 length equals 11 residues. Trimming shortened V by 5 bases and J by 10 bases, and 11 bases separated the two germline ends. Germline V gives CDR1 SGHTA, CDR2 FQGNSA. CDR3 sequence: CASSRGWLAFF. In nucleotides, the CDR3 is TGTGCCAGCAGCCGAGGTTGGTTAGCTTTCTTT.

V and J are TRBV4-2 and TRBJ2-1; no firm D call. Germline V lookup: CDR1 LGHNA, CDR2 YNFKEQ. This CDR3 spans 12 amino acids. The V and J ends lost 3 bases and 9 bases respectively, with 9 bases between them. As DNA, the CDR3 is TGTGCCAGCAGCCAGAGCGACGCTGAGCAGTTCTTC. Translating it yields CASSQSDAEQFF.

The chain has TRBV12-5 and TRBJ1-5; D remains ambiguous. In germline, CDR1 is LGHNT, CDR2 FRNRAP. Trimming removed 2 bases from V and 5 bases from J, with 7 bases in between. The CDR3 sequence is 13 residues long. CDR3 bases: TGTGCTAGTGGTTTGACCGGAGATCAGCCCCAGCATTTT. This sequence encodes CASGLTGDQPQHF. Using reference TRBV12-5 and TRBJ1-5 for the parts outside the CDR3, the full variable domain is DARVTQTPRHKVTEMGQEVTMRCQPILGHNTVFWYRQTMMQGLELLAYFRNRAPLDDSGMPKDRFSAEMPDATLATLKIQPSEPRDSAVYFCASGLTGDQPQHFGDGTRLSIL.

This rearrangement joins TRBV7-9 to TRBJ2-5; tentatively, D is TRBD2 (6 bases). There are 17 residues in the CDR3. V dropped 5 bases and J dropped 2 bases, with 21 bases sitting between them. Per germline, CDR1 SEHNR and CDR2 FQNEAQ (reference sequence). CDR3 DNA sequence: TGTGCCAGCAGCCCAAAGGGACTCAGGAATTTGCAAGAGACCCAGTACTTC. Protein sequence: CASSPKGLRNLQETQYF.

The CDR3 sequence is CASSLLRGQGTYEQYF. In DNA form, the CDR3 reads TGTGCCAGCAGCTTGTTGAGGGGGCAGGGTACCTACGAGCAGTACTTC. The V gene is TRBV7-8, the J gene TRBJ2-7; 7 positions agree with TRBD1. V was clipped by 3 bases and J by 2 bases; unmatched bases: 10. Per the germline V gene, CDR1 is SGHVS and CDR2 is FQNEAQ. The CDR3 sequence is 16 residues long.

CDR3 nucleotides: TGTGCCAGCAGCCAAGGAGTATATGGCTACACCTTC. This translates into CASSQGVYGYTF. The chain joins TRBV3-1 (or the pseudogene TRBV3-2) to TRBJ1-2; D is uncertain. V dropped 1 base and J dropped 5 bases, with 5 bases sitting between them. Germline V CDR1 and CDR2: LGHDT, YNNKEL (reference sequence). This CDR3 has 12 residues.

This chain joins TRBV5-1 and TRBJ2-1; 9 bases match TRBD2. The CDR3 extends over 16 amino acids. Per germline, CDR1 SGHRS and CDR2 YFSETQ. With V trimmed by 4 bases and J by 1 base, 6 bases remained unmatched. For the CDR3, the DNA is TGCGCCAGCAGCCCGACTAGCGGAAGGTCCTACAATGAGCAGTTCTTC. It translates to CASSPTSGRSYNEQFF.

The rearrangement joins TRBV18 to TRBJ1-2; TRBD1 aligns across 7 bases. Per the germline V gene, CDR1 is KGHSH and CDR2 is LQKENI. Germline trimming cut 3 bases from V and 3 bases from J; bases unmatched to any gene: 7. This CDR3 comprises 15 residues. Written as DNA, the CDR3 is TGTGCCAGCTCACCGCTAAGGGGGCAGGACTATGGCTACACCTTC. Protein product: CASSPLRGQDYGYTF.

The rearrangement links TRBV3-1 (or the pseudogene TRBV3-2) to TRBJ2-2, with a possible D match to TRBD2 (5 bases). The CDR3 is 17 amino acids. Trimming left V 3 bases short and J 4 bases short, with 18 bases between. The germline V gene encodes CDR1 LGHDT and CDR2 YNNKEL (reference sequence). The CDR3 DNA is TGTGCCAGCAGCCACTACGGGTCCCTGGGGAGCACCGGGGAGCTGTTTTTT. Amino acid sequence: CASSHYGSLGSTGELFF.

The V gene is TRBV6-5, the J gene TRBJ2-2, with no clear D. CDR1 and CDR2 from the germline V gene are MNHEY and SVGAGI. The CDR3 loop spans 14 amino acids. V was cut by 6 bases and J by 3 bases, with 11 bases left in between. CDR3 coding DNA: TGTGCCAGCAGAGAGGCCACGTACACCGGGGAGCTGTTTTTT. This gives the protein CASREATYTGELFF.

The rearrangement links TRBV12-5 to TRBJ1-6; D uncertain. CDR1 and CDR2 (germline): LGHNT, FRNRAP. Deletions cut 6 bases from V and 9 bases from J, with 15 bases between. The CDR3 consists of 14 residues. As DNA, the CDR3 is TGTGCTAGTGGCACTAGTCAGGCGGGTTCACCCCTCCACTTT. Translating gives CASGTSQAGSPLHF.

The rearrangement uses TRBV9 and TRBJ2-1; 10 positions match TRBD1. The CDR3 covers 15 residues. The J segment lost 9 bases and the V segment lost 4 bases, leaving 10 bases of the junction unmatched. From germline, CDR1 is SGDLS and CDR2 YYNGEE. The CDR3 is CASSFRGQGGGEQFF. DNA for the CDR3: TGTGCCAGCAGCTTTCGTGGACAGGGGGGTGGTGAGCAGTTCTTC.